This T cell receptor (beta chain) came from a study of PD-1 blockade in classical Hodgkin lymphoma. Trimming removed 5 bases from V and 6 bases from J; junction bases left unmatched: 9. CDR1 and CDR2 (germline): PRHDT, FYEKMQ (reference sequence). The CDR3 totals 14 residues. Overall study results and limits: While CD8+ TCR diversity did not rise significantly by C4D1, CD4+ TCR diversity did. Reported findings placed baseline TCR diversity lower in newly diagnosed patients (compared with healthy donors).

All trial patients relapsed after autologous stem cell transplantation. A note on this clone: Antigen: not known.

This table comes from immunoSEQ multiplex PCR, and its TCRdb copy is limited to in-frame clones, with some not included. The data hold 14,000 to 15,000 clones, with 55% to 80% observed a single time. The source was peripheral blood mononuclear cells (PBMCs), collected at baseline. The sequence derives from a human donor with classical Hodgkin lymphoma. V gene TRBV13 combines with J gene TRBJ2-7; 8 bases line up with TRBD2. CDR3 sequence: CASSKGLEPLEQYF. The CDR3 DNA reads TGTGCCAGCAGCAAGGGACTAGAACCCCTCGAGCAGTACTTC. The full variable domain, its missing parts supplied by reference TRBV13 and TRBJ2-7, is AAGVIQSPRHLIKEKRETATLKCYPIPRHDTVYWYQQGPGQDPQFLISFYEKMQSDKGSIPDRFSAQQFSDYHSELNMSSLELGDSALYFCASSKGLEPLEQYFGPGTRLTVT.